The subject of this entry is one T cell receptor beta chain. No antigen is known for it. CDR3 size: 15 residues. The V end was cut by 2 bases, the J end by 2 bases, with 9 bases between. Germline V gene sequence: CDR1 ENHRY, CDR2 SYGVKD. The sample is drawn from a study of monozygotic twins with cystic fibrosis. Study summary: With about 15 PCR cycles, barcoded libraries came from around 2.9 micrograms of fragmented DNA. The study's findings and limits: The repertoire was suggested to be naive-dominated, clonality median around 0.0095. In 13 of 16 pairs, V gene usage was closest to the co-twin's. Monozygotic CF twins shared more identical nucleotide clonotypes than unrelated patients.

Using immunoSEQ multiplex PCR, the repertoire was profiled, and TCRdb retains in-frame clones only, with some absent. The repertoire consists of roughly 30,000 clones, with approximately 92% occurring once and the leading ten covering roughly 0.85%. This TCR was recovered from a girl aged 2 to 10 with cystic fibrosis. The rearrangement joins TRBV10-3 to TRBJ1-4, with D maybe TRBD1 (6 bases). Source material: blood. In nucleotides, the CDR3 is TGTGCCATCAGTGAGCGTGGACAGACTAATGAAAAACTGTTTTTT. This gives the protein CAISERGQTNEKLFF.